The 10 T cell receptor beta chains listed next were all sequenced from one sample in a study of T-cell memory formation after mild COVID-19. TCRdb reprocessed the 5' RACE reads with MiXCR, giving one entry per CDR3 protein. Of roughly 400,000 distinct CDR3 sequences in the sample, about 17% were seen once. Sequencing was carried out using PBMCs or a T cell subset sorted from them (not recorded which). Source of these receptors: a man between 18 and 35 years old who had mild COVID-19 (a few samples of this study predate the infection). Cell type and time point are not known.

This clonotype was seen a few times. This rearrangement joins TRBV29-1 to TRBJ2-7, with a tentative D call TRBD1 (6 bases). Germline V gives CDR1 SQVTM, CDR2 ANQGSEA. V was clipped by 7 bases and J by 1 base, with 11 bases between them. The CDR3 length is 12 residues. DNA for the CDR3: TGCAGCGGAGACAGGTCATCCTACGAGCAGTACGTC. Protein product: CSGDRSSYEQYV.

This clonotype was observed a handful of times. CDR3 in amino acids: CASSQVPTGKANTIYF. The CDR3 nucleotides read TGCGCCAGCAGCCAAGTGCCGACAGGAAAAGCCAACACCATATATTTT. V gene TRBV4-1 combines with J gene TRBJ1-3; a weak D match, TRBD1 (6 bases). This CDR3 has 16 residues. The germline V gene encodes CDR1 MGHRA and CDR2 YSYEKL. Trimming cost V 1 base and J 7 bases, with 17 bases left between them.

The V call is TRBV12-3 or TRBV12-4, the J call TRBJ1-2, with D hard to call. V lost 1 base and J 8 bases, leaving 5 bases between the germline ends. This CDR3 is 11 amino acids long. The CDR3: CASSLEGGYTF. CDR3 in DNA: TGTGCCAGCAGTTTAGAGGGAGGCTACACCTTC.

This clonotype was recorded a few times. The chain uses TRBV7-9 and TRBJ1-2; tentatively, D is TRBD1 (5 bases). Germline CDR1 and CDR2: SEHNR and FQNEAQ (reference sequence). CDR3 length: 13 amino acids. V lost 2 bases to trimming and J lost 8 bases, with 12 bases between them. The CDR3 DNA sequence: TGTGCCAGCAGCTTAATAGGGGATGGCGGCTACACCTTC. Protein product: CASSLIGDGGYTF. The entire variable domain, with the rest obtained from reference TRBV7-9 and TRBJ1-2, is as follows: DTGVSQNPRHKITKRGQNVTFRCDPISEHNRLYWYRQTLGQGPEFLTYFQNEAQLEKSRLLSDRFSAERPKGSFSTLEIQRTEQGDSAMYLCASSLIGDGGYTFGSGTRLTVV.

This clonotype was observed a few times. This chain joins TRBV7-9 and TRBJ2-7; D is perhaps TRBD2 (6 bases). CDR3 length equals 14 residues. CDR1 and CDR2 from the germline V gene are SEHNR and FQNEAQ (reference sequence). V was clipped by 4 bases and J by 0 bases, with 10 bases between them. The CDR3 here is CASSSTGVSYEQYV. CDR3 nucleotides: TGTGCCAGCAGCTCCACGGGGGTCTCCTACGAGCAGTACGTC.

The DNA for the CDR3 is TGTGCCAGTAGTAAGGACATCCGGGCCTACAATGAGCAGTTCTTC. This translates into CASSKDIRAYNEQFF. The V gene is TRBV19, the J gene TRBJ2-1, with a weak D call TRBD1 (5 bases). This CDR3 is built from 15 residues. Germline assignment: CDR1 LNHDA and CDR2 SQIVND (reference sequence). The germline V and J ends were trimmed by 4 bases and 2 bases, with 12 bases remaining between them.

J is TRBJ1-2 and V is TRBV7-9; the D gene is possibly TRBD1 (5 bases). V was pared by 3 bases and J by 5 bases, with 13 bases between. This CDR3 has 14 residues. Germline V lookup: CDR1 SEHNR, CDR2 FQNEAQ (reference sequence). CDR3 amino acids: CASSLGEENYGYTF. In DNA form, the CDR3 reads TGTGCCAGCAGCTTGGGGGAGGAGAATTATGGCTACACCTTC.

This clonotype was observed a few times. The chain uses TRBV5-5 and TRBJ2-2; D is undetermined. Between the trimmed V and J ends, which lost 0 bases and 4 bases, there was a span of 13 bases. The germline V gene has CDR1 SGHKS and CDR2 YYEKEE (reference sequence). The CDR3 sequence is 16 residues long. This CDR3 reads CASSLVGGYVTGELFF. In nucleotides, the CDR3 is TGTGCCAGCAGCTTGGTGGGCGGTTACGTCACCGGGGAGCTGTTTTTT. The full variable domain, its missing parts supplied by reference TRBV5-5 and TRBJ2-2, is DAGVTQSPTHLIKTRGQQVTLRCSPISGHKSVSWYQQVLGQGPQFIFQYYEKEERGRGNFPDRFSARQFPNYSSELNVNALLLGDSALYLCASSLVGGYVTGELFFGEGSRLTVL.

The CDR3 loop is CASSLNARTDTQYF. The CDR3 nucleotides read TGTGCCAGCAGCTTAAATGCAAGAACAGATACGCAGTATTTT. V usage is TRBV11-2 and J usage is TRBJ2-3, with D uncertain. The CDR3 sequence is 14 residues long. The germline CDR1 and CDR2 sequences are SGHAT and FQNNGV. Trimming shortened V by 2 bases and J by 3 bases, and 9 bases separated the two germline ends.

The sample holds a few counts of this clonotype. The rearrangement joins TRBV7-9 to TRBJ2-7; 8 nucleotides align to TRBD2. The CDR3 has 16 amino acids. J was trimmed by 2 bases and V by 0 bases; bases with no gene match: 6. In germline, CDR1 is SEHNR, CDR2 FQNEAQ (reference sequence). The CDR3 here is CASSLAGGGIPYEQYF. CDR3 nucleotides: TGTGCCAGCAGCTTAGCCGGCGGGGGGATTCCCTACGAGCAGTACTTC.